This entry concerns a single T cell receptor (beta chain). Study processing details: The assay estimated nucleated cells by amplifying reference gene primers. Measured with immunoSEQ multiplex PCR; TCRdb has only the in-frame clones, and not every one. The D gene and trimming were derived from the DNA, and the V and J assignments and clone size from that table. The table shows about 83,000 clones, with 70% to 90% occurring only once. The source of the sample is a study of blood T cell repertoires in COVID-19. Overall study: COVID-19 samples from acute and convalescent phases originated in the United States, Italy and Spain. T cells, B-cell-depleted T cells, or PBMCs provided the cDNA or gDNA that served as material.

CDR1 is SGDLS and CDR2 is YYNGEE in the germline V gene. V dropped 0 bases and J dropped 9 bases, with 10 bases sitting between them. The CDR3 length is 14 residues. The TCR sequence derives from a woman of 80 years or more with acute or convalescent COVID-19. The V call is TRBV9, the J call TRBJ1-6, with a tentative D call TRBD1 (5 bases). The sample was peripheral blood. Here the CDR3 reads CASSVAGGGSPLHF. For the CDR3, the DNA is TGTGCCAGCAGCGTAGCCGGGGGGGGTTCACCCCTCCACTTT.